This TCR beta chain was obtained from a study of cytomegalovirus exposure and HLA in healthy donors. Notes on the study in general: Later analysis revealed greater clonal expansion in HLA-associated TCR beta chains than in equally common others. Researchers catalogued approximately 170 TCR beta chains as cytomegalovirus-associated. Earlier analysis found most TCR beta V segments productive about 87% or about 30% of the time.

The PCR ran on 60 Vbeta and 13 Jbeta primers. Repertoires were generated with immunoSEQ multiplex PCR, while TCRdb's copy carries only in-frame clones and drops some. The sample lists around 150,000 clones, roughly 9.6% occurring once. With respect to this clone: Its cognate antigen is unknown.

CDR3 length: 18 amino acids. Deletions cut 1 base from V and 0 bases from J, with 19 bases between. The V gene's germline CDR1 is SGHTS and CDR2 YDEGEE. The source is a woman aged 40 to 50 in good health and CMV-seropositive. The chain has TRBV5-8 and TRBJ1-1; the D gene is possibly TRBD1 (5 bases). Sequencing was done on a sample of PBMCs. In DNA form, the CDR3 reads TGTGCCAGCAGCTTGTATGTGGCGGTAGGGGCGGTGAACACTGAAGCTTTCTTT. It specifies CASSLYVAVGAVNTEAFF. The full variable domain, rest sourced from reference TRBV5-8 and TRBJ1-1, is EAGVTQSPTHLIKTRGQQATLRCSPISGHTSVYWYQQALGLGLQFLLWYDEGEERNRGNFPPRFSGRQFPNYSSELNVNALELEDSALYLCASSLYVAVGAVNTEAFFGQGTRLTVV.